This T cell receptor beta chain emerged from a study of CD8 T cells in Susac syndrome. CDR1 and CDR2 (germline): SGDLS, YYNGEE. The ends were cut back, 3 bases at V and 0 bases at J, with 9 bases in the middle. The CDR3 totals 14 residues. A quantity of about 0.45 to 1 ug RNA underwent reverse transcription using random hexamers. TCRdb passed the immunoSEQ multiplex PCR reads through MiXCR, listing each CDR3 protein once. The sample includes approximately 79,000 distinct CDR3 sequences, approximately 94% of them seen just once. V is TRBV9 and J is TRBJ1-1, with D possibly TRBD1 on 6 matching bases. This clonotype was obtained from a human donor with Susac syndrome. The material sequenced was CD8+ T cells from PBMCs. Here the CDR3 reads CASSGGALNTEAFF. CDR3 coding DNA: TGTGCCAGCAGCGGGGGGGCTCTGAACACTGAAGCTTTCTTT.